This TCR beta chain was profiled in a study of radiotherapy plus CTLA-4 blockade in lung cancer. At the level of the study: Objective responses were documented in about 19% of patients, with disease control in around 31%.

General study findings and limits: The best prediction of response reportedly came from early blood T cell clone dynamics, with interferon-beta. Clones of tumor-derived TCRs expanded in blood after radiotherapy plus ipilimumab.

Alongside CTLA-4 blockade with ipilimumab, patients with chemo-refractory metastatic non-small-cell lung cancer received focal radiation. On this clone itself: Its target is unknown.

Measured with immunoSEQ multiplex PCR; TCRdb has only the in-frame clones, and not every one. This table has some 110,000 clones, over 65% appearing once. Germline V lookup: CDR1 LGHNT, CDR2 FRNRAP. This CDR3 contains 15 residues. Trimming took 1 base from V and 7 from J; bases not matched to a gene: 6. The receptor was derived from a human donor with non-small cell lung cancer that progressed on radiotherapy plus ipilimumab. Some clones in this sample may be carry-over from other donors' samples. Material: peripheral blood, obtained from a patient treated with radiotherapy plus ipilimumab. The chain couples TRBV12-5 to TRBJ1-2; the match to TRBD1 covers 10 bases. CDR3 sequence reads: CASGLGQGALGGYTF. The DNA for the CDR3 is TGTGCTAGTGGTTTGGGACAGGGGGCGCTGGGTGGCTACACCTTC.